These 15 T cell receptor beta chains originate from one sample sequenced in a study of cytomegalovirus exposure and HLA in healthy donors. 13 Jbeta primers and 60 Vbeta primers were used for the PCR. The method was immunoSEQ multiplex PCR; TCRdb's version includes in-frame clones alone and lacks a portion of them. The sample consists of roughly 180,000 clones, over 70% of them appearing once. The specimen sequenced was PBMCs. The receptors come from a man aged 18 to 35 in good health and CMV-seronegative.

The rearrangement uses TRBV9 and TRBJ1-1; possible D gene TRBD1, 5 bases. Trimming pared 3 bases from V and 3 bases from J, leaving 12 bases between. The CDR3 totals 14 residues. Germline CDR1 reads SGDLS; CDR2 reads YYNGEE. The CDR3 DNA sequence: TGTGCCAGCAGCGGGGGGGGAAGGGACACTGAAGCTTTCTTT. Its translation is CASSGGGRDTEAFF. The full variable domain, rest sourced from reference TRBV9 and TRBJ1-1, is DSGVTQTPKHLITATGQRVTLRCSPRSGDLSVYWYQQSLDQGLQFLIQYYNGEERAKGNILERFSAQQFPDLHSELNLSSLELGDSALYFCASSGGGRDTEAFFGQGTRLTVV.

The J gene is TRBJ2-3, the V gene TRBV4-3; 11 nucleotides line up with TRBD2. CDR3 size: 19 residues. The trim removed 3 bases at V and 2 bases at J, leaving 13 bases unmatched. Germline V gene lookup returns CDR1 LGHNA and CDR2 YSLEER. The CDR3 loop is CASSQPGLAGVLPTDTQYF. The CDR3 nucleotides are TGCGCCAGCAGCCAGCCCGGACTAGCGGGTGTTCTCCCCACAGATACGCAGTATTTT.

The V gene is TRBV28, the J gene TRBJ2-5, with 9 nucleotides matching TRBD2. The CDR3 is 16 residues long. Germline V CDR1 and CDR2: MDHEN, SYDVKM. V dropped 0 bases and J dropped 1; count of bases not matched to a gene: 3. CDR3 DNA sequence: TGTGCCAGCAGTTTATGGGCTAGCGGGGCCCAAGAGACCCAGTACTTC. This gives the protein CASSLWASGAQETQYF.

The chain joins TRBV10-3 to TRBJ1-6; 7 bases agree with TRBD1. V was clipped by 6 bases and J by 6 bases; unmatched bases: 5. Germline V gene sequence: CDR1 ENHRY, CDR2 SYGVKD. CDR3 length equals 14 residues. Here the CDR3 reads CAIRKQGSNSPLHF. DNA for the CDR3: TGTGCCATCAGGAAACAGGGGAGTAATTCACCCCTCCACTTT.

The chain has TRBV4-1 and TRBJ2-2; TRBD2 matches 9 bases. This CDR3 spans 18 amino acids. Germline V gene data show CDR1 as MGHRA and CDR2 as YSYEKL. The V segment lost 3 bases and the J segment 0 bases; nucleotides outside the gene matches: 8. The CDR3 nucleotides are TGCGCCAGCAGCCAGCTAGCGGGACTTACCACGAACACCGGGGAGCTGTTTTTT. Protein product: CASSQLAGLTTNTGELFF.

V usage is TRBV29-1 and J usage is TRBJ2-5; D is ambiguous. The CDR3 is 14 amino acids. With 1 base removed from V and 2 bases from J, the gap between germline ends came to 11 bases. CDR1 SQVTM and CDR2 ANQGSEA come from the germline V gene. In DNA form, the CDR3 reads TGCAGCGTTGAAGGCAGGCTGGCACAAGAGACCCAGTACTTC. Residues: CSVEGRLAQETQYF.

The chain joins TRBV7-2 to TRBJ2-4; the D gene is possibly TRBD2 (6 bases). The germline V and J ends were trimmed by 5 bases and 7 bases, with 21 bases remaining between them. In germline, CDR1 is SGHTA, CDR2 FQGNSA. This CDR3 is built from 16 residues. The DNA for the CDR3 is TGTGCCAGCAGCCTCCCCGGGCCCACCGGGGGTAACATTCAGTACTTC. It yields the protein CASSLPGPTGGNIQYF.

The V gene is TRBV7-6, the J gene TRBJ2-3; D is unresolved. With 5 bases removed from V and 2 bases from J, the gap between germline ends came to 8 bases. The germline V gene encodes CDR1 SGHVS and CDR2 FNYEAQ. The CDR3 has 13 amino acids. CDR3 sequence (DNA): TGTGCCAGCAGCGAACTCGTCACAGATACGCAGTATTTT. Protein product: CASSELVTDTQYF.

The chain uses TRBV4-1 and TRBJ2-2; TRBD2 agrees at 7 bases. In germline, CDR1 is MGHRA, CDR2 YSYEKL. V lost 3 bases to trimming and J lost 5 bases; unmatched junction nucleotides: 12. CDR3 length equals 17 residues. The CDR3 here is CASSQAPGGLGTGELFF. DNA of the CDR3: TGCGCCAGCAGCCAGGCGCCGGGGGGACTGGGGACCGGGGAGCTGTTTTTT.

This clone was detected only once. The gene calls are TRBV7-2 and TRBJ2-5; 7 nucleotides align to TRBD1. V lost 5 bases to trimming and J lost 4 bases; unmatched junction nucleotides: 13. The CDR3 contains 16 residues. Germline V gives CDR1 SGHTA, CDR2 FQGNSA. CDR3: CASSPPQGVILETQYF. The CDR3 DNA is TGTGCCAGCAGCCCACCTCAGGGGGTGATCTTAGAGACCCAGTACTTC.

V is TRBV28 and J is TRBJ2-5; TRBD2 aligns across 13 bases. The CDR3 is made up of 18 amino acids. The V and J ends lost 6 bases and 5 bases, in that order; junction bases with no gene match: 15. Germline CDR1 MDHEN, CDR2 SYDVKM. The CDR3: CASSMKSGTSGNEETQYF. Written as DNA, the CDR3 is TGTGCCAGCAGCATGAAGTCCGGGACTAGCGGGAATGAGGAGACCCAGTACTTC.

The chain couples TRBV28 to TRBJ2-7; 7 bases are a match to TRBD1. There are 15 residues in the CDR3. Looked up from germline, CDR1 is MDHEN and CDR2 is SYDVKM. V gave up 6 bases and J gave up 4 bases; unmatched junction bases: 12. CDR3 sequence reads: CASRPTYRGSYEQYF. The CDR3 DNA reads TGTGCCAGCAGGCCCACCTACAGGGGAAGTTACGAGCAGTACTTC.

Points on this clone: This sample includes further DNA sequences coding for the same CDR3. The chain recombines TRBV6-5 with TRBJ1-4; perhaps TRBD1 as D (6 bases). Trimming left V 5 bases short and J 7 bases short, with 11 bases between. The CDR3 has 13 residues. Germline V CDR1 and CDR2: MNHEY, SVGAGI. CDR3: CASSRRDTEKLFF. CDR3 nucleotide sequence: TGTGCCAGCAGTCGCCGGGACACTGAAAAACTGTTTTTT.

This chain connects TRBV28 to TRBJ2-5; D perhaps matches TRBD2 (6 bases). The J call is doubtful: the DNA matches TRBJ2-7 better. Germline values: CDR1 MDHEN, CDR2 SYDVKM. CDR3 length: 14 amino acids. This CDR3 reads CASSLLSGRGEQYF. Here the CDR3 DNA reads TGTGCCAGCAGTTTATTGAGCGGGCGTGGCGAGCAGTACTTC.

The chain uses TRBV4-3 and TRBJ2-5, with 10 bases identical to TRBD2. The J call may be mistaken, given a closer DNA end match to TRBJ2-7. The CDR3 has 16 amino acids. Per the germline V gene, CDR1 is LGHNA and CDR2 is YSLEER. The CDR3 bases are TGCGCCAGCAGCCAAGGCCCACTAGCGGGGTTAGACGAGCAGTACTTC. Protein product: CASSQGPLAGLDEQYF.